This is a list of T cell receptor beta chains from one sample in a study of OX40 agonist ivuxolimab in advanced cancers. Libraries were prepared by immunoSEQ multiplex PCR; TCRdb keeps only in-frame clonotypes and omits some of them. In the table there are about 86,000 clones, approximately 90% of which are singletons. The source material was CD4+ or CD8+ T cells sorted from blood, sampled in a trial of the OX40 agonist ivuxolimab. The receptors were gathered from an adult with an advanced solid tumor such as melanoma, head and neck, liver or kidney cancer. Each CDR3 is given with its conserved first and last residue. Each record gives: D gene, clone size, V gene, CDR3 length, J gene, CDR3 protein, CDR3 DNA. D genes are given only for firm matches. The size entry is marked missing in some rows and otherwise reads once, few, many or a size class.

d_gene: TRBD1
abundance: NA
v_gene: TRBV7-3
len: 17
j_gene: TRBJ2-3
CDR3aa: CASSPRTGGVGGDTQYF
CDR3nt: TGTGCCAGCAGCCCGCGGACAGGGGGCGTAGGAGGAGATACGCAGTATTTT

d_gene: NA
abundance: NA
v_gene: TRBV11-3
len: 14
j_gene: TRBJ1-1
CDR3aa: CASSLGGADTEAFF
CDR3nt: TGTGCCAGCAGCTTAGGGGGCGCGGACACTGAAGCTTTCTTT

d_gene: NA
abundance: NA
v_gene: TRBV18
len: 14
j_gene: TRBJ1-2
CDR3aa: CASSPTTERHGYTF
CDR3nt: TGTGCCAGCTCACCGACGACGGAAAGACATGGCTACACCTTC

d_gene: NA
abundance: NA
v_gene: TRBV2
len: 15
j_gene: TRBJ2-1
CDR3aa: CASSLSAGAFNEQFF
CDR3nt: TGTGCCAGCAGTCTGTCGGCGGGGGCCTTCAATGAGCAGTTCTTC

d_gene: NA
abundance: NA
v_gene: TRBV18
len: 13
j_gene: TRBJ1-3
CDR3aa: CASSPPGLNTIYF
CDR3nt: TGTGCCAGCTCACCACCGGGTTTAAACACCATATATTTT

d_gene: TRBD1
abundance: once
v_gene: TRBV7-3
len: 14
j_gene: TRBJ2-7
CDR3aa: CASSPGRDRGKQYF
CDR3nt: TGTGCCAGCAGCCCAGGAAGGGACAGGGGGAAGCAGTACTTC

d_gene: NA
abundance: NA
v_gene: TRBV11-2
len: 18
j_gene: TRBJ2-6
CDR3aa: CASSFIALTVSGANVLTF
CDR3nt: TGTGCCAGCAGCTTCATAGCCCTCACCGTATCTGGGGCCAACGTCCTGACTTTC

d_gene: NA
abundance: NA
v_gene: TRBV27
len: 14
j_gene: TRBJ1-1
CDR3aa: CARVRAGLNTEAFF
CDR3nt: NA

d_gene: NA
abundance: few
v_gene: TRBV4-2
len: 16
j_gene: TRBJ1-6
CDR3aa: CASSQPAQGLRSPLHF
CDR3nt: TGTGCCAGCAGCCAACCCGCTCAGGGCCTTAGGTCACCCCTCCACTTT

d_gene: NA
abundance: NA
v_gene: TRBV6-1
len: 14
j_gene: TRBJ1-1
CDR3aa: CASSENSLNTEAFF
CDR3nt: TGTGCCAGCAGTGAAAACAGCCTGAACACTGAAGCTTTCTTT

d_gene: TRBD1
abundance: once
v_gene: TRBV27
len: 15
j_gene: TRBJ1-2
CDR3aa: CASSRGTAYNYGYTF
CDR3nt: TGTGCCAGCAGTCGAGGGACAGCCTATAACTATGGCTACACCTTC

d_gene: NA
abundance: NA
v_gene: TRBV6-6
len: 12
j_gene: TRBJ2-2
CDR3aa: CASSYEGRELFF
CDR3nt: TGTGCCAGCAGTTACGAGGGCCGGGAGCTGTTTTTT

d_gene: NA
abundance: NA
v_gene: TRBV5-1
len: 14
j_gene: TRBJ1-1
CDR3aa: CASSLEAGNTEAFF
CDR3nt: TGCGCCAGCAGCTTGGAGGCCGGCAACACTGAAGCTTTCTTT

d_gene: TRBD2
abundance: NA
v_gene: TRBV15
len: 15
j_gene: TRBJ2-3
CDR3aa: CATSRLAGRTDTQYF
CDR3nt: TGTGCCACCAGCAGACTAGCGGGACGCACAGATACGCAGTATTTT

d_gene: TRBD2
abundance: NA
v_gene: TRBV9
len: 15
j_gene: TRBJ2-5
CDR3aa: CASSPPGTSRETQYF
CDR3nt: TGTGCCAGCAGCCCACCCGGGACTAGTCGGGAGACCCAGTACTTC

d_gene: TRBD1
abundance: once
v_gene: TRBV28
len: 15
j_gene: TRBJ1-5
CDR3aa: CASRTTGEVYQPQHF
CDR3nt: TGTGCCAGCAGAACGACAGGGGAGGTATATCAGCCCCAGCATTTT

d_gene: TRBD2
abundance: few
v_gene: TRBV19
len: 14
j_gene: TRBJ2-7
CDR3aa: CASRGAGGSYEQYF
CDR3nt: TGTGCCAGCCGGGGAGCGGGGGGCTCCTACGAGCAGTACTTC

d_gene: NA
abundance: NA
v_gene: TRBV7-8
len: 15
j_gene: TRBJ2-2
CDR3aa: CASTTGAPNTGELFF
CDR3nt: TGTGCCAGCACCACGGGGGCGCCGAACACCGGGGAGCTGTTTTTT

d_gene: NA
abundance: few
v_gene: TRBV14
len: 11
j_gene: TRBJ2-1
CDR3aa: CASSQGSRGFF
CDR3nt: TGTGCCAGCAGCCAAGGGAGCAGGGGGTTCTTC

d_gene: NA
abundance: NA
v_gene: TRBV5-1
len: 14
j_gene: TRBJ2-7
CDR3aa: CASSRTSQPYEQYF
CDR3nt: TGCGCCAGCAGCCGGACTTCCCAGCCCTACGAGCAGTACTTC

d_gene: NA
abundance: NA
v_gene: TRBV20-1
len: 11
j_gene: TRBJ1-4
CDR3aa: CSAPEGRKLFF
CDR3nt: TGCAGTGCTCCCGAGGGGCGAAAACTGTTTTTT

d_gene: NA
abundance: NA
v_gene: TRBV5-5
len: 13
j_gene: TRBJ1-1
CDR3aa: CASSLVPNTEAFF
CDR3nt: TGTGCCAGCAGCTTGGTACCGAACACTGAAGCTTTCTTT

d_gene: NA
abundance: NA
v_gene: TRBV9
len: 16
j_gene: TRBJ1-1
CDR3aa: CASSVAYQGMNTEAFF
CDR3nt: TGTGCCAGCAGCGTAGCTTACCAGGGGATGAACACTGAAGCTTTCTTT

d_gene: NA
abundance: NA
v_gene: TRBV27
len: 13
j_gene: TRBJ1-5
CDR3aa: CASRDSGNQPQHF
CDR3nt: TGTGCCAGCAGGGACAGCGGCAATCAGCCCCAGCATTTT

d_gene: NA
abundance: once
v_gene: TRBV29-1
len: 9
j_gene: TRBJ2-1
CDR3aa: CSAESEQFF
CDR3nt: TGCAGCGCTGAGAGTGAGCAGTTCTTC

d_gene: TRBD1
abundance: NA
v_gene: TRBV28
len: 20
j_gene: TRBJ1-3
CDR3aa: CASSLTPVAGGRKTGNTIYF
CDR3nt: TGTGCCAGCAGTTTAACCCCTGTAGCAGGGGGAAGGAAGACTGGAAACACCATATATTTT

d_gene: TRBD2
abundance: NA
v_gene: TRBV5-4
len: 15
j_gene: TRBJ2-7
CDR3aa: CASSLGASGGNEQYF
CDR3nt: TGTGCCAGCAGCTTGGGAGCTAGCGGGGGCAACGAGCAGTACTTC

d_gene: TRBD1
abundance: once
v_gene: TRBV18
len: 14
j_gene: TRBJ1-1
CDR3aa: CASSPDRGATEAFF
CDR3nt: TGTGCCAGCTCACCTGACAGGGGGGCCACTGAAGCTTTCTTT

d_gene: NA
abundance: NA
v_gene: TRBV30
len: 12
j_gene: TRBJ1-1
CDR3aa: CAGGEADTEAFF
CDR3nt: TGTGCCGGGGGGGAGGCAGACACTGAAGCTTTCTTT

d_gene: TRBD1
abundance: once
v_gene: TRBV6-1
len: 15
j_gene: TRBJ2-1
CDR3aa: CATAAGGQVYNEQFF
CDR3nt: TGTGCCACAGCCGCCGGGGGACAGGTGTACAATGAGCAGTTCTTC

d_gene: NA
abundance: NA
v_gene: TRBV6-1
len: 15
j_gene: TRBJ2-1
CDR3aa: CASSRGHSRYNEQFF
CDR3nt: TGTGCCAGCAGTCGAGGCCACTCGCGATACAATGAGCAGTTCTTC

d_gene: NA
abundance: NA
v_gene: TRBV11-2
len: 15
j_gene: TRBJ1-1
CDR3aa: CASSLEGSRSTEAFF
CDR3nt: TGTGCCAGCAGCTTAGAGGGCAGCCGTAGCACTGAAGCTTTCTTT

d_gene: NA
abundance: NA
v_gene: TRBV7-9
len: 14
j_gene: TRBJ2-7
CDR3aa: CASSFLGQTYEQYF
CDR3nt: TGTGCCAGCAGCTTTCTCGGACAGACTTACGAGCAGTACTTC

d_gene: TRBD2
abundance: NA
v_gene: TRBV11-2
len: 15
j_gene: TRBJ2-2
CDR3aa: CASSLLAGATGELFF
CDR3nt: TGTGCCAGCAGCCTACTAGCGGGAGCCACCGGGGAGCTGTTTTTT

d_gene: TRBD2
abundance: NA
v_gene: TRBV5-1
len: 20
j_gene: TRBJ2-5
CDR3aa: CASSPLRLANVGGLQETQYF
CDR3nt: TGCGCCAGCAGCCCCCTACGACTAGCGAATGTTGGGGGCCTCCAAGAGACCCAGTACTTC

d_gene: TRBD2
abundance: NA
v_gene: TRBV27
len: 16
j_gene: TRBJ2-1
CDR3aa: CASSPVVWTSGNEQFF
CDR3nt: TGTGCCAGCAGTCCCGTTGTTTGGACTAGCGGGAATGAGCAGTTCTTC

d_gene: NA
abundance: once
v_gene: TRBV30
len: 12
j_gene: TRBJ2-2
CDR3aa: CAHGRGAGELFF
CDR3nt: TGTGCCCACGGTAGGGGCGCCGGGGAGCTGTTTTTT

d_gene: NA
abundance: NA
v_gene: TRBV7-9
len: 14
j_gene: TRBJ1-2
CDR3aa: CASSPGSGDYGYTF
CDR3nt: TGTGCCAGCAGCCCGGGGTCGGGGGACTATGGCTACACCTTC

d_gene: NA
abundance: NA
v_gene: TRBV18
len: 13
j_gene: TRBJ1-2
CDR3aa: CASSPDILYGYTF
CDR3nt: TGTGCCAGCTCCCCAGATATACTATATGGCTACACCTTC

d_gene: NA
abundance: NA
v_gene: TRBV2
len: 15
j_gene: TRBJ1-3
CDR3aa: CASSEERTVGNTIYF
CDR3nt: TGTGCCAGCAGTGAAGAAAGAACTGTTGGAAACACCATATATTTT

d_gene: NA
abundance: few
v_gene: TRBV9
len: 15
j_gene: TRBJ2-2
CDR3aa: CASSLGGRGTGELFF
CDR3nt: TGTGCCAGCAGCTTGGGGGGCCGGGGCACCGGGGAGCTGTTTTTT

d_gene: TRBD2
abundance: NA
v_gene: TRBV4-2
len: 18
j_gene: TRBJ2-1
CDR3aa: CASSQDARLRGGYNEQFF
CDR3nt: TGTGCCAGCAGCCAAGATGCCCGGCTCCGCGGGGGCTACAATGAGCAGTTCTTC

d_gene: TRBD1
abundance: NA
v_gene: TRBV19
len: 14
j_gene: TRBJ2-3
CDR3aa: CASNPGTGGRRQYF
CDR3nt: TGTGCCAGTAACCCCGGGACAGGGGGCCGTCGGCAGTATTTT

d_gene: NA
abundance: NA
v_gene: TRBV5-1
len: 13
j_gene: TRBJ2-5
CDR3aa: CASSLMGQETQYF
CDR3nt: TGCGCCAGCAGCTTAATGGGTCAAGAGACCCAGTACTTC

d_gene: NA
abundance: NA
v_gene: TRBV9
len: 14
j_gene: TRBJ1-4
CDR3aa: CASSVDVLNEKLFF
CDR3nt: TGTGCCAGCAGCGTAGACGTACTCAATGAAAAACTGTTTTTT

d_gene: TRBD2
abundance: NA
v_gene: TRBV4-3
len: 20
j_gene: TRBJ2-3
CDR3aa: CASSRRLGTSGGPSTDTQYF
CDR3nt: TGCGCCAGCAGCCGCCGCCTGGGGACTAGCGGGGGACCTAGCACAGATACGCAGTATTTT

d_gene: TRBD1
abundance: NA
v_gene: TRBV5-1
len: 13
j_gene: TRBJ2-5
CDR3aa: CASSWDRGWAQYF
CDR3nt: TGCGCCAGCAGCTGGGACAGGGGATGGGCCCAGTACTTC

d_gene: TRBD2
abundance: NA
v_gene: TRBV6-4
len: 16
j_gene: TRBJ2-1
CDR3aa: CASSDDIAGPYNEQFF
CDR3nt: TGTGCCAGCAGTGACGATATAGCGGGACCCTACAATGAGCAGTTCTTC

d_gene: NA
abundance: NA
v_gene: TRBV28
len: 16
j_gene: TRBJ1-2
CDR3aa: CASSQPGRQELYGYTF
CDR3nt: TGTGCCAGCAGCCAGCCCGGGAGGCAAGAGCTCTATGGCTACACCTTC

d_gene: NA
abundance: NA
v_gene: TRBV5-1
len: 13
j_gene: TRBJ1-1
CDR3aa: CASSLGRRTEAFF
CDR3nt: TGCGCCAGCAGCTTGGGCAGACGCACTGAAGCTTTCTTT

d_gene: TRBD1
abundance: NA
v_gene: TRBV5-4
len: 14
j_gene: TRBJ1-2
CDR3aa: CASRGQGFSDGYTF
CDR3nt: TGTGCCAGCAGGGGACAGGGGTTTTCGGATGGCTACACCTTC

d_gene: NA
abundance: NA
v_gene: TRBV28
len: 19
j_gene: TRBJ2-1
CDR3aa: CASSFPLTGKGAAYNEQFF
CDR3nt: TGTGCCAGCAGTTTTCCCTTAACAGGAAAAGGGGCCGCCTACAATGAGCAGTTCTTC

d_gene: TRBD1
abundance: NA
v_gene: TRBV11-2
len: 15
j_gene: TRBJ1-1
CDR3aa: CASSFRTGVNTEAFF
CDR3nt: TGTGCCAGCAGCTTCAGGACAGGGGTGAACACTGAAGCTTTCTTT

d_gene: NA
abundance: NA
v_gene: TRBV15
len: 14
j_gene: TRBJ1-4
CDR3aa: CATSRGHSNEKLFF
CDR3nt: TGTGCCACCAGCAGAGGGCATTCTAATGAAAAACTGTTTTTT

d_gene: NA
abundance: NA
v_gene: TRBV20-1
len: 11
j_gene: TRBJ2-5
CDR3aa: CSRGLQETQYF
CDR3nt: TGCAGCAGGGGACTTCAAGAGACCCAGTACTTC